This TCR beta chain was identified during a study of CD8+CD57+ T cells in acquired aplastic anemia. Genomic DNA provided the template from which TCR beta VDJ and CDR3 profiles were obtained. TCRdb called the reads again in MiXCR, with one record for every CDR3 protein. The sample lists fewer than 250,000 distinct CDR3 sequences; around half were seen once. Ten or more counts support this clonotype. The patients chosen for sequencing had shown expansion of CD8+CD57+ cells (detected by flow cytometry). Each of the patients presented with severe acquired aplastic anemia. The CDR3 contains 14 residues. The V end was cut by 5 bases, the J end by 5 bases, with 15 bases between. Germline lookup yields CDR1 SGHVS and CDR2 FQNEAQ.

The TCR sequence derives from a human donor with aplastic anemia. Sequencing used sorted CD4+, CD8+, or CD8+CD57+ T cells (not recorded which) from PBMCs. The chain combines TRBV7-8 with TRBJ1-1, with a tentative D call TRBD1 (6 bases). The CDR3 bases are TGTGCCAGCAGCATTACAGGGCCGGGGACTGAAGCTTTCTTT. It is translated as CASSITGPGTEAFF.